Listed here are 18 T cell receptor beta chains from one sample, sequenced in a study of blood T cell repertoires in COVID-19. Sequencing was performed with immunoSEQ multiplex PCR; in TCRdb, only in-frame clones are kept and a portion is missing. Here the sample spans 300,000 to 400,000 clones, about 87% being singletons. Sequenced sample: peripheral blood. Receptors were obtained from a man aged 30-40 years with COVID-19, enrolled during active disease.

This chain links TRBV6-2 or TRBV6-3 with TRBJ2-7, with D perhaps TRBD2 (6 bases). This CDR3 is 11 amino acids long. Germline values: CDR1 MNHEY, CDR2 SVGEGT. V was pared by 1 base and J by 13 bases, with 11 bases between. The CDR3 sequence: CASSYFGGSYF. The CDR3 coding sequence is TGTGCCAGCAGTTACTTCGGAGGGAGTTACTTC.

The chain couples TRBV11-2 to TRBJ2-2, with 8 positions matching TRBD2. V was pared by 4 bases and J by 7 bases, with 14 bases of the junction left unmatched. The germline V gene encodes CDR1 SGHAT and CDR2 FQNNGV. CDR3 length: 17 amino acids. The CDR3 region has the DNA TGTGCCAGCAGCTGGACCAGCGGGAGAGAAAGAATCGGGGAGCTGTTTTTT. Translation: CASSWTSGRERIGELFF. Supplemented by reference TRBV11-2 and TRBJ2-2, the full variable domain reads EAGVAQSPRYKIIEKRQSVAFWCNPISGHATLYWYQQILGQGPKLLIQFQNNGVVDDSQLPKDRFSAERLKGVDSTLKIQPAKLEDSAVYLCASSWTSGRERIGELFFGEGSRLTVL.

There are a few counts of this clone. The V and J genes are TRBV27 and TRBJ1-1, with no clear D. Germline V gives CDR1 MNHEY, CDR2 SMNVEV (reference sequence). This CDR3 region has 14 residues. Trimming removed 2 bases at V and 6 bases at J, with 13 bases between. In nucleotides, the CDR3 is TGTGCCAGCAGTTTACACGGGAATCGCCCTGAAGCTTTCTTT. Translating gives CASSLHGNRPEAFF.

CDR3: CASSESGGGAPDTQYF. CDR3 sequence (DNA): TGTGCCAGCAGTGAATCGGGCGGGGGGGCCCCAGATACGCAGTATTTT. This chain connects TRBV6-4 to TRBJ2-3; 9 nucleotides match TRBD2. V lost 3 bases and J lost 4; bases outside the gene matches: 8. CDR3 length: 16 residues. Per the germline V gene, CDR1 is MRHNA and CDR2 is SNTAGT.

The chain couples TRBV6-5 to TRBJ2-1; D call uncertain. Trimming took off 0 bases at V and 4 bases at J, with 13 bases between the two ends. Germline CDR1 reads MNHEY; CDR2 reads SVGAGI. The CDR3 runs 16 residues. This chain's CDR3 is CASSYSNRLTYNEQFF. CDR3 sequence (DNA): TGTGCCAGCAGTTACTCGAACAGATTAACATACAATGAGCAGTTCTTC.

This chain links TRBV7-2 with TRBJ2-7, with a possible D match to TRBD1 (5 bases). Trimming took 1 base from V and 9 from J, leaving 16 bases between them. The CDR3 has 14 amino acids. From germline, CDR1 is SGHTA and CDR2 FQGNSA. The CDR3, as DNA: TGTGCCAGCAGCTTAGAGGCAGGGCTTCGAGGGCAGTACTTC. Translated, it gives CASSLEAGLRGQYF. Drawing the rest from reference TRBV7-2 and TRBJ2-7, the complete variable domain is GAGVSQSPSNKVTEKGKDVELRCDPISGHTALYWYRQSLGQGLEFLIYFQGNSAPDKSGLPSDRFSAERTGGSVSTLTIQRTQQEDSAVYLCASSLEAGLRGQYFGPGTRLTVT.

The CDR3 coding sequence is TGTGCCAGCAGCCCTTCGGACAGGGGAGGCTCTGAAGCTTTCTTT. Its protein is CASSPSDRGGSEAFF. This chain uses TRBV3-1 (or the pseudogene TRBV3-2) with TRBJ1-1; TRBD1 agrees at 9 bases. The CDR3 covers 15 residues. Germline CDR1 LGHDT, CDR2 YNNKEL (reference sequence). The V and J ends lost 4 bases and 6 bases, in that order; junction bases with no gene match: 9.

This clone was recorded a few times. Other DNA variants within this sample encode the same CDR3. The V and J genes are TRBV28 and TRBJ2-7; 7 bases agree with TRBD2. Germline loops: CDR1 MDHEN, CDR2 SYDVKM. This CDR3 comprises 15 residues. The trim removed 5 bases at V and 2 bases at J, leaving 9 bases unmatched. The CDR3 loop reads CASSLMGGVTYEQYF. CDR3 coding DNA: TGTGCCAGCAGTCTTATGGGGGGGGTAACCTACGAGCAGTACTTC. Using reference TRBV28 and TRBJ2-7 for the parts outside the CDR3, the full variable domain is DVKVTQSSRYLVKRTGEKVFLECVQDMDHENMFWYRQDPGLGLRLIYFSYDVKMKEKGDIPEGYSVSREKKERFSLILESASTNQTSMYLCASSLMGGVTYEQYFGPGTRLTVT.

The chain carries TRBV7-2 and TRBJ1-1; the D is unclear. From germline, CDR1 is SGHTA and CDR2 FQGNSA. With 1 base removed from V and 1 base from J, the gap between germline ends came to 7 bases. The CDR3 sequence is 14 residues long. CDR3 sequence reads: CASSLGYGNTEAFF. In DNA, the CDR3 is TGTGCCAGCAGCTTAGGTTACGGGAACACTGAAGCTTTCTTT.

The CDR3 sequence is CASSRRPGGNIQYF. The CDR3, as DNA: TGTGCCAGCAGTCGTCGGCCGGGGGGAAACATTCAGTACTTC. The chain employs TRBV6-2 or TRBV6-3 and TRBJ2-4, with 7 bases aligning to TRBD2. The CDR3 extends over 14 amino acids. The J segment lost 6 bases and the V segment lost 5 bases, leaving 7 bases of the junction unmatched. Per the germline V gene, CDR1 is MNHEY and CDR2 is SVGEGT.

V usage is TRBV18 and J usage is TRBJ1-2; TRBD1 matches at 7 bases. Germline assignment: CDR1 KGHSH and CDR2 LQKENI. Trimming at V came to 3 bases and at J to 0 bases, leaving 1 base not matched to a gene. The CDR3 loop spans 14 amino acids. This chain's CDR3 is CASSPTGSNYGYTF. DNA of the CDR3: TGTGCCAGCTCACCGACAGGGTCTAACTATGGCTACACCTTC.

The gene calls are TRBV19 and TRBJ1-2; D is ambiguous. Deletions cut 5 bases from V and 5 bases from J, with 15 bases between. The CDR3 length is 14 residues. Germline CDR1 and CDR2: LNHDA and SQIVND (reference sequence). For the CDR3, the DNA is TGTGCCAGTAGTCCCTACGGGATTCTTTATGGCTACACCTTC. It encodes CASSPYGILYGYTF.

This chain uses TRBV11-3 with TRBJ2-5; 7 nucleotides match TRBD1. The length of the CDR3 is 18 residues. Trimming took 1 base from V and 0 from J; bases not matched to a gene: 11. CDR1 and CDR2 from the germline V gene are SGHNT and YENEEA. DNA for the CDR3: TGTGCCAGCAGCTTAGCCGTTCTCGGGACAGTGCACCAAGAGACCCAGTACTTC. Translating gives CASSLAVLGTVHQETQYF.

CDR3 loop: CASSFRGGELFF. The CDR3 DNA reads as TGTGCCAGCAGTTTTAGGGGGGGGGAGCTGTTTTTT. The J gene is TRBJ2-2, the V gene TRBV12-3 or TRBV12-4, with D perhaps matching TRBD1 (6 bases). The CDR3 consists of 12 residues. Trimming removed 3 bases at V and 8 bases at J, with 7 bases between.

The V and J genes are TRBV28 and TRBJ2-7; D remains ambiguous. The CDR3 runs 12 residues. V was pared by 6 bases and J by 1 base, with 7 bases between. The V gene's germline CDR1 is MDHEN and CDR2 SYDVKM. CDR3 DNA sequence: TGTGCCAGCAGGCGATATTCCTACGAGCAGTACTTC. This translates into CASRRYSYEQYF.

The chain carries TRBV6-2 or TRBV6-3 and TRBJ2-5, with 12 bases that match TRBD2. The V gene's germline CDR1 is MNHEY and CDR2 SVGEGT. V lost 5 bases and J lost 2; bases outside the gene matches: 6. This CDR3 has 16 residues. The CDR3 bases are TGTGCCAGCAGTCGGGGACTAGCGGGCCGACAAGAGACCCAGTACTTC. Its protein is CASSRGLAGRQETQYF.

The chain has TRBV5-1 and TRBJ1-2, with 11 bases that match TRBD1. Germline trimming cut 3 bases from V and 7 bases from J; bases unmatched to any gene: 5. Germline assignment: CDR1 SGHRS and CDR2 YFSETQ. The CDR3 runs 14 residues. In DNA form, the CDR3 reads TGCGCCAGCAGCTCGGGACAGGGGGGCAGTGGCTACACCTTC. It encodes CASSSGQGGSGYTF.

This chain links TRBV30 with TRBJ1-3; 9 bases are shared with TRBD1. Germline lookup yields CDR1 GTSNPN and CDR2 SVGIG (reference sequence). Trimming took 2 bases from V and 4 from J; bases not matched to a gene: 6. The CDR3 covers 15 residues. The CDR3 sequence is CAWSRDRVSGNTIYF. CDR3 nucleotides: TGTGCCTGGAGTAGGGACAGGGTATCGGGAAACACCATATATTTT.